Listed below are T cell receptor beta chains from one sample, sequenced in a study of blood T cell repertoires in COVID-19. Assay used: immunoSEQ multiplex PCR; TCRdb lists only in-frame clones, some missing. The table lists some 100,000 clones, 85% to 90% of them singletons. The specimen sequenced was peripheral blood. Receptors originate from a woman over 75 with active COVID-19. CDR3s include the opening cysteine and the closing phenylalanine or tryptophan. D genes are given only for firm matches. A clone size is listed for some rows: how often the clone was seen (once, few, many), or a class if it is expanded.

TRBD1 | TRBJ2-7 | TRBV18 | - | TGTGCCAGCTCAACCGGACAGGGCAACGAGCAGTACTTC | CASSTGQGNEQYF
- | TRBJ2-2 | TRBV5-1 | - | TGCGCCAGCAGCTTGGTTGGCAGCACCGGGGAGCTGTTTTTT | CASSLVGSTGELFF
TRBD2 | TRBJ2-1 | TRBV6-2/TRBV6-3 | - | TGTGCCAGCAGTTATCGGGCTAGCGGCCACAATGAGCAGTTCTTC | CASSYRASGHNEQFF
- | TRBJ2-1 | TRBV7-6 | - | TGTGCCAGCAGCTCCCGACAGAACAATGAGCAGTTCTTC | CASSSRQNNEQFF
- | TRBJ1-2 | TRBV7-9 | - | TGTGCCAGCAGCTTATTAGCCAGTCTTGAGGGCTACACCTTC | CASSLLASLEGYTF
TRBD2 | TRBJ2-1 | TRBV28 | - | TGTGCCAGCACCTCTCCGAGTCGCGGGAGGAATGAGCAGTTCTTC | CASTSPSRGRNEQFF
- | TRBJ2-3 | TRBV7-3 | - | TGTGCCAGCAGCTTAGGCAGTGGGGGCCCAGATACGCAGTATTTT | CASSLGSGGPDTQYF
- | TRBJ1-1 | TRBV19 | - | TGTGCCAGTAGATGGGCGGGAAGTGGCACTGAAGCTTTCTTT | CASRWAGSGTEAFF
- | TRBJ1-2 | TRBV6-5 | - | TGTGCCAGCAGTCCCGGGACATCCGATGGCTACACCTTC | CASSPGTSDGYTF
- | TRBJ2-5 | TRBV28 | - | TGTGCCAGCAGCCCAGGCCAAGAGACCCAGTACTTC | CASSPGQETQYF
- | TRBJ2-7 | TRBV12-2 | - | TGTGCAAGTCGCTTCAGGATCTACGAGCAGTACTTC | CASRFRIYEQYF
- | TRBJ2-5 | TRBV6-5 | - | TGTGCCAGCAGTTACTCGAGCAGGGGTTGGGAGACCCAGTACTTC | CASSYSSRGWETQYF
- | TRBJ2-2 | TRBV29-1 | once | TGCAGCGTTGCGGTTGAGGGGACTGTATACACCGGGGAGCTGTTTTTT | CSVAVEGTVYTGELFF
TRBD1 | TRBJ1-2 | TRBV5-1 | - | TGCGCCAGCAGCTTGGCAGGGACAGTCTATGGCTACACCTTC | CASSLAGTVYGYTF
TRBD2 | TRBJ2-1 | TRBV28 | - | TGTGCCAGCAGAACCACTAGCGGGGGCTCCTACAATGAGCAGTTCTTC | CASRTTSGGSYNEQFF
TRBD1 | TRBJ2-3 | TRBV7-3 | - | TGTGCCAGCAGCTTAAGTGGGACAGGGTTGGCAGATACGCAGTATTTT | CASSLSGTGLADTQYF
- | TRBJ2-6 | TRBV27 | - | TGTGCCAGCAGTCCACAGGTCTCCTCTGGGGCCAACGTCCTGACTTTC | CASSPQVSSGANVLTF
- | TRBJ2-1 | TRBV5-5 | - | TGTGCCAACAGGGGAGGGGTCTGGGGTGAGCAGTTCTTC | CANRGGVWGEQFF
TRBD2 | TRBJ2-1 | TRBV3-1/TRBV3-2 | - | TGTGCCAGCAGCCCCCAGCCGGGACTAGCGGGAGGGCCTGCCAATGAGCAGTTCTTC | CASSPQPGLAGGPANEQFF
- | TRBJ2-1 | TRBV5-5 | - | TGTGCCAGCAGCCCGGGACAATCGACCTCCTACAATGAGCAGTTCTTC | CASSPGQSTSYNEQFF
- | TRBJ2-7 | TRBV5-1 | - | TGCGCCAGCAGTTACAGACAGTCCTACGAGCAGTACTTC | CASSYRQSYEQYF
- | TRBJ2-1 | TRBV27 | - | TGTGCCAGCAGTTTAAATCACGCGTTATTTCTAAATGAGCAGTTCTTC | CASSLNHALFLNEQFF